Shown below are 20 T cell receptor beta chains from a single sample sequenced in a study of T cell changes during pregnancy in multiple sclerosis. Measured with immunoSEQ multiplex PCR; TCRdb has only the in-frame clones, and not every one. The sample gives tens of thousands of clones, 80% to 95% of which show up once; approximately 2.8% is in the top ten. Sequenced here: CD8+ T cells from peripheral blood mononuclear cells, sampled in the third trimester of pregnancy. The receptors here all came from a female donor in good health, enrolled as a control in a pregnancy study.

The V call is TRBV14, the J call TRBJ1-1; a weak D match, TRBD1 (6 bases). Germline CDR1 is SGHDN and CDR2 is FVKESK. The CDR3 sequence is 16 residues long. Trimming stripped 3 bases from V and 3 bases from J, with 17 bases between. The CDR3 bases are TGTGCCAGCAGCCATGAACAGGGATCGGGATACACTGAAGCTTTCTTT. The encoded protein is CASSHEQGSGYTEAFF.

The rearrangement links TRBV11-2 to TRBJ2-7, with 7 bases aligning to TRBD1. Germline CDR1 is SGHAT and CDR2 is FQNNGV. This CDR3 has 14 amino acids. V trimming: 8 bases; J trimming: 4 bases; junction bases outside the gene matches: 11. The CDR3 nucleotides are TGTGCCAGCGAACATCCCGGGACAGCTTACGAGCAGTACTTC. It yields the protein CASEHPGTAYEQYF.

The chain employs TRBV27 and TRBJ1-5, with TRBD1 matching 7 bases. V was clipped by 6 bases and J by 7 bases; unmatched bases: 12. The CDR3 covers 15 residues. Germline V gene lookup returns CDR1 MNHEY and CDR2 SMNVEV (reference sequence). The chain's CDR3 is CASRKEGALMQPQHF. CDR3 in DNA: TGTGCCAGCAGAAAAGAGGGGGCGCTTATGCAGCCCCAGCATTTT.

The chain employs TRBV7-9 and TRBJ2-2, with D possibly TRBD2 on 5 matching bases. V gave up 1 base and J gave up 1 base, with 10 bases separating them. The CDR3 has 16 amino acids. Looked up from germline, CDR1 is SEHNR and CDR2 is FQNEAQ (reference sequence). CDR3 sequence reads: CASSLETTLNTGELFF. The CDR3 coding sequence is TGTGCCAGCAGCTTAGAGACTACGCTGAACACCGGGGAGCTGTTTTTT. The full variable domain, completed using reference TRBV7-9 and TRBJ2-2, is DTGVSQNPRHKITKRGQNVTFRCDPISEHNRLYWYRQTLGQGPEFLTYFQNEAQLEKSRLLSDRFSAERPKGSFSTLEIQRTEQGDSAMYLCASSLETTLNTGELFFGEGSRLTVL.

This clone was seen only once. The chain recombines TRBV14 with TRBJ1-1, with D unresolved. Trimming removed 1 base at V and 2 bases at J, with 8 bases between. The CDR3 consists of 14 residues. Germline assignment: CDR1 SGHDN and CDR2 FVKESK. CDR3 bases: TGTGCCAGCAGCCAAGCGCGAGGAAACACTGAAGCTTTCTTT. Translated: CASSQARGNTEAFF.

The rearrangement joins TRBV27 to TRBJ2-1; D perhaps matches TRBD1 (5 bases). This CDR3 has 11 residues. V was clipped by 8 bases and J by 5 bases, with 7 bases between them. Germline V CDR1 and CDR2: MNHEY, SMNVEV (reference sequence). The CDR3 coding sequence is TGTGCCAGCCGACAGAACAATGAGCAGTTCTTC. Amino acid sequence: CASRQNNEQFF.

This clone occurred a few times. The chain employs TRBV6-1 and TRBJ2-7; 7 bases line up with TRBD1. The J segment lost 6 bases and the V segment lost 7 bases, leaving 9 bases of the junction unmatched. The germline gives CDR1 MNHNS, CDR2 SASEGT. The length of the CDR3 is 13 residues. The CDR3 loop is CASTLTGPSEQYF. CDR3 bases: TGTGCCAGCACCCTGACAGGGCCTAGCGAGCAGTACTTC.

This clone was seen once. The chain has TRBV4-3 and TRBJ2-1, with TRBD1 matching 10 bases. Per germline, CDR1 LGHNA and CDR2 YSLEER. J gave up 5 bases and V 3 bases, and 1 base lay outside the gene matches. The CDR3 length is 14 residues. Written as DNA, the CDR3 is TGCGCCAGCAGCCATGGACAGGGGGACAATGAGCAGTTCTTC. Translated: CASSHGQGDNEQFF.

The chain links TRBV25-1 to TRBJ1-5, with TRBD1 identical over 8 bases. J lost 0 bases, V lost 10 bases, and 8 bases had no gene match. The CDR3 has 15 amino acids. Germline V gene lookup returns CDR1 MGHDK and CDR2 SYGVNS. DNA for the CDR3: TGTGCCATCGAAGACAGGGGAGATAGCAATCAGCCCCAGCATTTT. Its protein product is CAIEDRGDSNQPQHF. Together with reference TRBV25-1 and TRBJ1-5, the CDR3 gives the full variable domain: EADIYQTPRYLVIGTGKKITLECSQTMGHDKMYWYQQDPGMELHLIHYSYGVNSTEKGDLSSESTVSRIRTEHFPLTLESARPSHTSQYLCAIEDRGDSNQPQHFGDGTRLSIL.

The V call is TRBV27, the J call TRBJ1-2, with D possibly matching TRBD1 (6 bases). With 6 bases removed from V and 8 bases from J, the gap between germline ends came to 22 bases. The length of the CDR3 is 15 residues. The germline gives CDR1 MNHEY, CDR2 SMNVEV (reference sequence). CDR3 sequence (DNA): TGTGCCAGCAGCCGACCTCAAGCGGGGGCGGGGGGCTACACCTTC. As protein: CASSRPQAGAGGYTF.

CDR3 amino acids: CASSLVGAGAFF. The CDR3 region has the DNA TGCGCCAGCAGCTTGGTGGGGGCTGGAGCTTTCTTT. J is TRBJ1-1 and V is TRBV5-1; weak D call: TRBD1 (6 bases). V lost 0 bases and J 10 bases, leaving 10 bases between the germline ends. Germline values: CDR1 SGHRS, CDR2 YFSETQ. The CDR3 totals 12 residues.

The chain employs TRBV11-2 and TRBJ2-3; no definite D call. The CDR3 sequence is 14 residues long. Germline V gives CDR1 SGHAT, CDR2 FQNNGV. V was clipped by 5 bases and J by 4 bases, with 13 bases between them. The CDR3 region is CASSLLGPPDTQYF. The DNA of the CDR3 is TGTGCCAGCAGCCTGCTAGGTCCCCCAGATACGCAGTATTTT.

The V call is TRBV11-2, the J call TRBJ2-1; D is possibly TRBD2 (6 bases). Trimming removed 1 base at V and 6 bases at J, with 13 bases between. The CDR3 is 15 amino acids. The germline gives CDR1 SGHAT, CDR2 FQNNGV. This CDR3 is CASSLGPSAGNEQFF. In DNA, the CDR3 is TGTGCCAGCAGCTTAGGCCCTAGCGCGGGCAATGAGCAGTTCTTC.

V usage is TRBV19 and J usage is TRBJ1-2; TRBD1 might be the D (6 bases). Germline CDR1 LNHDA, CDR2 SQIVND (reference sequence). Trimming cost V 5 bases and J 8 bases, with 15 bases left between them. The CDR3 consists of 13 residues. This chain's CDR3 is CASSPGVLDGYTF. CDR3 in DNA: TGTGCCAGTAGTCCAGGGGTCCTCGACGGCTACACCTTC.

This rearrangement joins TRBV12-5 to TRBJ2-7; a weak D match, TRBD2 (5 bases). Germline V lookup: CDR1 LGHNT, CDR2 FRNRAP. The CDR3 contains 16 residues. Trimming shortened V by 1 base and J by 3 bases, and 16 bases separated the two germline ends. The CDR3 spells CASGLAADGNIYEQYF. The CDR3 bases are TGTGCTAGTGGTTTGGCCGCGGACGGGAATATCTACGAGCAGTACTTC.

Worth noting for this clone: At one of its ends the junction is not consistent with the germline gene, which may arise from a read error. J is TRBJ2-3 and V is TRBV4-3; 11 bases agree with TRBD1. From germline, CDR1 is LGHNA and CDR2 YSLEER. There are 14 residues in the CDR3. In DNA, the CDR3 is TGCGCCAGCAGCCAGGCACCGGGACAGGGGGAAACAGTATTT. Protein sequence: CASSQAPGQGETVF.

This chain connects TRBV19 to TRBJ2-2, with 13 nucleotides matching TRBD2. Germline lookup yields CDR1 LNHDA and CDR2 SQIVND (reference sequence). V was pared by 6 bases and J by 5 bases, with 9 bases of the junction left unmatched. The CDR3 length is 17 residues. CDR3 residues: CASSPQPGLAGTGELFF. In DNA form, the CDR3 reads TGTGCCAGTAGCCCACAGCCGGGACTAGCGGGGACCGGGGAGCTGTTTTTT.

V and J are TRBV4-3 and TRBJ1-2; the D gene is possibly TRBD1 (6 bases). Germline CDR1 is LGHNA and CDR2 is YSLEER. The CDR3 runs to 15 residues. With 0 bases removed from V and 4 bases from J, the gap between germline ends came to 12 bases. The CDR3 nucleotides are TGCGCCAGCAGCCAAGATAAGGAAGGGGGCTATGGCTACACCTTC. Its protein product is CASSQDKEGGYGYTF.

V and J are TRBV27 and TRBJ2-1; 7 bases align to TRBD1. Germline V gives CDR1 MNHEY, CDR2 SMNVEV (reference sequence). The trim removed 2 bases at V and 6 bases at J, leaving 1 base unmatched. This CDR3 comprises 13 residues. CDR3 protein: CASSLDRVNEQFF. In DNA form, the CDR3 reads TGTGCCAGCAGTTTAGACAGGGTCAATGAGCAGTTCTTC.

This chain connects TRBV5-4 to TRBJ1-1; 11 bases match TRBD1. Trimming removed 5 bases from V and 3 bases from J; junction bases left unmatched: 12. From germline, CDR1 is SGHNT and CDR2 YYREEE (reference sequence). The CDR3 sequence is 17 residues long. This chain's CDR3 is CASSGGTGGSVDTEAFF. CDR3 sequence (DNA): TGTGCCAGCAGTGGAGGGACAGGGGGATCTGTAGACACTGAAGCTTTCTTT.